This T cell receptor beta chain was sequenced in a study of cytomegalovirus exposure and HLA in healthy donors. Study-wide background: A preliminary data release comprised 80 million to 95 million unique TCRs obtained from HLA-typed donors. General observations from the study: As was reported, the HLA-A and HLA-B alleles of most subjects were accurately predicted from TCR beta sequences. One variant, a missense change in DCLRE1C, was linked in a later analysis to TCR beta V- and J-gene trimming.

Primers: 60 Vbeta forward and 13 Jbeta reverse. Profiling relied on immunoSEQ multiplex PCR, and the TCRdb table lists in-frame clones only, not all of them. This sample has 65,000 to 90,000 clones, with approximately 75% found just once. This CDR3 region has 16 residues. Trimming pared 0 bases from V and 1 base from J, leaving 12 bases between. The germline gives CDR1 SGHDT, CDR2 YYEEEE. In its sample, this clone was seen once. Its antigen is currently unknown. This rearrangement joins TRBV5-6 to TRBJ2-3, with D possibly TRBD2 on 5 matching bases. This receptor was identified in a man aged 55 to 70 in good health and CMV-seronegative. The sample consisted of PBMCs. Here the CDR3 reads CASSLGLATGTDTQYF. CDR3 DNA sequence: TGTGCCAGCAGCTTGGGTCTAGCCACAGGCACAGATACGCAGTATTTT.